The T cell receptor beta chain under discussion was sequenced for a study of OX40 agonist ivuxolimab in advanced cancers. For the wider study: Ivuxolimab, which targeted the costimulatory receptor OX40 (CD134), was an agonistic, fully human IgG2 monoclonal antibody. Intravenous ivuxolimab was administered to patients every 2 weeks at six dose levels: 0.01, 0.1, 0.3, 1.5, 3 and 10 mg/kg. Of the roughly 52 dose-escalation patients, hepatocellular carcinoma was present in 19, melanoma in around 15, renal cell carcinoma in 9 and head and neck cancer in 9. In the dose-escalation cohort, nearly 85% of patients were male, and the mean age was 60 years with a range of roughly 20 to 79. Patients were allowed to have had prior anti-PD-1, anti-PD-L1 or anti-CTLA-4 therapy, and approximately 40% of the dose-escalation patients had been treated with checkpoint inhibitors. Partial responses were achieved by three dose-escalation patients, of whom one had hepatocellular carcinoma and two had cutaneous melanoma. The purpose of peripheral TCRbeta sequencing was to test whether ivuxolimab changed TCR sequence diversity and led to clonal T-cell expansion. The paper reports the monotherapy dose-escalation portion (N ≈ 52 patients) of the phase I ivuxolimab trial.

The CDR1 and CDR2 encoded by the germline V gene are SGHRS and YFSETQ. Including cysteine and phenylalanine, the CDR3 has 15 amino acids. Here the CDR3 DNA is all that survives: 45 bases in frame from base 1. V is pruned by 4 bases and J by 7 bases, leaving 14 bases of the junction without a gene match. Remarks on this clone: Its antigen has not been determined. Base-call qualities are not available, and no considerably larger clone is one nucleotide away.

To sequence the TCRbeta CDR3 region, genomic DNA was isolated from the sorted cells. TCRbeta CDR3 regions were sequenced using the immunoSEQ Assay. TCRdb carries this immuneACCESS record with in-frame sequences only. Its versions omit some clonotypes, under half of them owing to an unresolved V gene in the studies checked, with the rest unexplained. The sample table shows approximately 65,000 clones, and 70% to 85% are seen once. Roughly a tenth of the sample goes to the ten largest clones. The investigation overall reported the following: At doses from 0.1 to 3.0 mg/kg, clonal expansion was seen in both CD4+ and CD8+ blood T cells between baseline and week 6. Low levels of normalized T-cell clonal expansion were also seen in some patients who did not respond. Antigen specificity was not determined for the clonally expanded peripheral T cells. Partial responders in the 0.1-3.0 mg/kg groups had among the lowest normalized peripheral clonal expansion, especially among CD8+ T cells. After ivuxolimab, expanded clones were on average more numerous among CD8+ T cells than among CD4+ T cells.

Patients with autoimmune disease history or receiving systemic immunosuppression were excluded from the trial. In every dose cohort, peripheral blood was drawn for TCR sequencing at baseline, cycle 4 day 1, and cycle 7 day 1. The samples were drawn from a first-in-human, open-label, multicenter phase I dose-escalation trial of ivuxolimab. Adults with locally advanced or metastatic melanoma, renal cell carcinoma, hepatocellular carcinoma or head and neck squamous cell carcinoma were enrolled in the trial. Before TCR sequencing, CD4+ T cells and CD8+ T cells from peripheral blood were sorted into separate populations.

This TCR came from an adult with an advanced solid tumor such as melanoma, head and neck, liver or kidney cancer. The chain uses TRBV5-1 and TRBJ2-7, and 7 bases in between align with TRBD2. This specimen was CD4+ or CD8+ T cells sorted from blood, taken in a trial of the OX40 agonist ivuxolimab. The DNA reads as follows: TGCGCCAGCAGCCTCCAGCCGGGAGGACAAGGGGAGCAGTACTTC. This encodes CASSLQPGGQGEQYF. Supplemented by the reference TRBV5-1 and TRBJ2-7 proteins around the CDR3, the complete variable domain is KAGVTQTPRYLIKTRGQQVTLSCSPISGHRSVSWYQQTPGQGLQFLFEYFSETQRNKGNFPGRFSGRQFSNSRSEMNVSTLELGDSALYLCASSLQPGGQGEQYFGPGTRLTVT.